These T cell receptor beta chains were read from a single sample in a study of blood T cell repertoires in COVID-19. Produced via immunoSEQ multiplex PCR; TCRdb's table is partial and in-frame only. The table shows some 330,000 clones, with 75% to 90% occurring only once. Sequencing was done on a sample of PBMCs or T cells enriched from blood (not recorded which). The receptors come from a woman between 50 and 59 years old who had recovered from COVID-19. Both conserved end residues are part of each CDR3. The D gene is left open where the match is weak. The listing skips clone size in some rows; elsewhere it reads once, few, many or a size class.

V	D	J	size	length	DNA	CDR3
TRBV3-1/TRBV3-2	-	TRBJ1-2	-	13	TGTGCCAGCAGCCACACATTGTCGGGAGGCTACACCTTC	CASSHTLSGGYTF
TRBV5-1	TRBD1	TRBJ1-1	-	13	TGCGCCAGCAGCTTAGACAGGGGCACTGAAGCTTTCTTT	CASSLDRGTEAFF
TRBV4-1	-	TRBJ1-1	-	14	TGCGCCAGCAGCCAAGAGTACAGGGATACTGAAGCTTTCTTT	CASSQEYRDTEAFF
TRBV6-5	TRBD1	TRBJ1-2	once	15	TGTGCCAGCAGTTACTCAAACAGGGGTAACTATGGCTACACCTTC	CASSYSNRGNYGYTF
TRBV27	TRBD1	TRBJ2-1	-	18	TGTGCCAGCAGTTCCCCCGGGACAGGGGGACTTTCCTACAATGAGCAGTTCTTC	CASSSPGTGGLSYNEQFF
TRBV18	TRBD1	TRBJ2-3	-	14	TGTGCCAGCTCACTGACAGGGGGCGCAGATACGCAGTATTTT	CASSLTGGADTQYF
TRBV2	-	TRBJ2-4	-	11	TGTGCCAGCACGGGAAAAAACATTCAGTACTTC	CASTGKNIQYF
TRBV27	-	TRBJ1-6	-	13	TGTGCCAGCAGTCCCCCGGGGAGTTCACCCCTCCACTTT	CASSPPGSSPLHF
TRBV7-9	TRBD1	TRBJ1-1	-	13	TGTGCCAGCAGCTTAGAACAGGGGACTGAAGCTTTCTTT	CASSLEQGTEAFF
TRBV29-1	TRBD1	TRBJ1-2	-	13	TGCAGCGTTGAATACAGGGGGTTCGATGGCTACACCTTC	CSVEYRGFDGYTF
TRBV12-3/TRBV12-4	-	TRBJ1-2	-	12	TGTGCCAGCAGTTTAGCCTCAGGTGGCTACACCTTC	CASSLASGGYTF
TRBV15	-	TRBJ2-1	-	14	TGTGCCACCAGCCTCCCGGGACTCATCAATGAGCAGTTCTTC	CATSLPGLINEQFF
TRBV5-4	TRBD2	TRBJ2-3	-	17	TGTGCCAGCAGCACCGGGACTAGCGGGGCTAGCACAGATACGCAGTATTTT	CASSTGTSGASTDTQYF
TRBV19	TRBD1	TRBJ2-2	-	17	TGTGCCAGTAGTATGGGGGGACAGGGAGCTCGCACCGGGGAGCTGTTTTTT	CASSMGGQGARTGELFF
TRBV4-1	TRBD1	TRBJ2-1	-	17	TGCGCCAGCAGCCAAGGGGCCGCCGGGACAGGTTACAATGAGCAGTTCTTC	CASSQGAAGTGYNEQFF
TRBV6-4	-	TRBJ1-1	-	13	TGTGCCAGCAGACTGACAGGGAACACTGAAGCTTTCTTT	CASRLTGNTEAFF
TRBV10-3	-	TRBJ2-5	once	13	TGTGCCATAGCATCCACAGGCCAAGAGACCCAGTACTTC	CAIASTGQETQYF
TRBV9	TRBD2	TRBJ2-5	-	16	TGTGCCAGCAGCGTAGGCCTGACGGGAGGGCCGGAGACCCAGTACTTC	CASSVGLTGGPETQYF
TRBV19	-	TRBJ1-2	-	15	TGTGCCAGTCAACGATCACCGACAGCCAACTATGGCTACACCTTC	CASQRSPTANYGYTF
TRBV5-5	TRBD1	TRBJ1-1	few	16	TGTGCCAGCAGCCCGGGACAGGGAATTGGGAACACTGAAGCTTTCTTT	CASSPGQGIGNTEAFF
TRBV19	TRBD1	TRBJ1-2	-	15	TGTGCCAGTAGTATCATGGGACAGGGAGCCTATGGCTACACCTTC	CASSIMGQGAYGYTF
TRBV18	TRBD2	TRBJ2-3	-	15	TGTGCCAGCTCCCCCACTAGCGGGAGCACAGATACGCAGTATTTT	CASSPTSGSTDTQYF
TRBV11-3	-	TRBJ1-3	-	15	TGTGCCAGCCGCTTTTCTACAGTCTCTGGAAACACCATATATTTT	CASRFSTVSGNTIYF
TRBV4-3	-	TRBJ2-7	-	13	TGCGCCAGCAGCCACCAGGGTGGCTACGAGCAGTACTTC	CASSHQGGYEQYF
TRBV4-3	-	TRBJ1-2	-	16	TGCGCCAGCAGCCAAGATGGACAGACCAGTAACTATGGCTACACCTTC	CASSQDGQTSNYGYTF
TRBV13	TRBD2	TRBJ2-3	once	17	TGTGCCAGCAGCTTCCGACTAGCGGGGGGTCTAAGGGATACGCAGTATTTT	CASSFRLAGGLRDTQYF
TRBV4-1	-	TRBJ2-1	-	17	TGCGCCAGCAGCGCGGGGCGGGGATCACATTCCTACAATGAGCAGTTCTTC	CASSAGRGSHSYNEQFF
TRBV6-5	-	TRBJ1-2	-	13	TGTGCCAGCAGAAAGACAGCGAACTATGGCTACACCTTC	CASRKTANYGYTF
TRBV5-1	-	TRBJ2-5	-	13	TGCGCCAGCAGGGGCGGAGGAGGGGAGACCCAGTACTTC	CASRGGGGETQYF
TRBV11-3	-	TRBJ2-3	-	16	TGTGCCAGCAGCTCTTACTCGGGGGACGCCTCAGATACGCAGTATTTT	CASSSYSGDASDTQYF
TRBV5-1	TRBD1	TRBJ1-2	-	16	TGCGCCAGCAGCTTGGGGATGGGACAGGGTTCGTATGGCTACACCTTC	CASSLGMGQGSYGYTF
TRBV6-5	TRBD1	TRBJ2-7	once	13	TGTGCCAGCAGTTACTCGACAGGGGCCGAGCAGTACTTC	CASSYSTGAEQYF
TRBV5-1	-	TRBJ1-1	-	15	TGCGCCAGCAGCTTGCTCGGAGGAATGAACACTGAAGCTTTCTTT	CASSLLGGMNTEAFF
TRBV5-4	-	TRBJ1-2	-	14	TGTGCCAGCAGCTGGAGGACAGCCCCGGGTGGCTACACCTTC	CASSWRTAPGGYTF
TRBV5-4	TRBD1	TRBJ1-2	-	15	TGTGCCAGCAGCGGCACAACAGGGGCCCTCTATGGCTACACCTTC	CASSGTTGALYGYTF
TRBV15	-	TRBJ1-2	-	13	TGTGCCACCAGCAGAGATAAGGGGGTTGGCTACACCTTC	CATSRDKGVGYTF
TRBV7-6	TRBD2	TRBJ2-1	-	16	TGTGCCAGCAGCTTTAGAGCAGGTGGGAGGGCAAATGAGCAGTTCTTC	CASSFRAGGRANEQFF
TRBV5-8	TRBD1	TRBJ1-5	-	16	TGTGCCAGCAGCGCGACAGGGGATTGGAGCAATCAGCCCCAGCATTTT	CASSATGDWSNQPQHF
TRBV30	TRBD2	TRBJ2-1	-	14	TGTGCCTGGATTAGCGGGGGGCCGGGGAATGAGCAGTTCTTC	CAWISGGPGNEQFF
TRBV11-3	-	TRBJ1-2	-	14	TGTGCCAGCAGCTCCCCGGGGGATCACTATGGCTACACCTTC	CASSSPGDHYGYTF
TRBV18	TRBD2	TRBJ2-2	-	16	TGTGCCAGCTCGGCTTCGGGAGGGAGAGACACCGGGGAGCTGTTTTTT	CASSASGGRDTGELFF
TRBV5-1	-	TRBJ2-1	-	15	TGCGCCAGCAGCTTGGGTTCGACAGCTTACAATGAGCAGTTCTTC	CASSLGSTAYNEQFF
TRBV5-5	TRBD1	TRBJ1-4	-	17	TGTGCCAGCAGCTTGTTTGGGACAGACTCAACTAATGAAAAACTGTTTTTT	CASSLFGTDSTNEKLFF
TRBV19	-	TRBJ1-6	-	16	TGTGCCACTCAGCGTACAGGCCGAATTTTCAATTCACCCCTCCACTTT	CATQRTGRIFNSPLHF
TRBV18	-	TRBJ1-2	-	12	TGTGCCAGCTCCGGACAGAACTATGGCTACACCTTC	CASSGQNYGYTF
TRBV5-1	-	TRBJ1-1	few	12	TGCGCCAGCAGCGCGGACAGAGGTGAAGCTTTCTTT	CASSADRGEAFF
TRBV12-3/TRBV12-4	-	TRBJ2-5	-	11	TGTGCCAGCAGTCCAGGAGAGACCCAGTACTTC	CASSPGETQYF
TRBV5-4	-	TRBJ2-1	-	17	TGTGCCAGCAGCTTGGATATCGCGGGCAGGACCGACAATGAGCAGTTCTTC	CASSLDIAGRTDNEQFF
TRBV7-2	-	TRBJ1-1	once	18	TGTGCCAGCAGCTTGGGAGGCCTAACAGGAGTGGGCGACACTGAAGCTTTCTTT	CASSLGGLTGVGDTEAFF
TRBV7-2	TRBD1	TRBJ1-4	-	16	TGTGCCAGCAGCTTAGGCGGGACAGGAATTAATGAAAAACTGTTTTTT	CASSLGGTGINEKLFF
TRBV14	TRBD1	TRBJ1-1	-	15	TGTGCCAGCAGACTTGCAGGGGGGCTTGGCACTGAAGCTTTCTTT	CASRLAGGLGTEAFF